The 30 T cell receptor beta chains below come from one sample, sequenced in a study of technical replicates of blood from a handful of donors. Generated by immunoSEQ multiplex PCR, the TCRdb table keeps only in-frame clones and is missing some. Of tens of thousands of clones detected, just over 95% appear once; the ten largest clones hold about 0.3%. The source material was T cells isolated from PBMCs. These receptor sequences come from a human donor in good health.

The chain carries TRBV28 and TRBJ1-4; D remains ambiguous. The CDR3 has 13 residues. V was cut by 8 bases and J by 0 bases, with 7 bases left in between. CDR1 is MDHEN, CDR2 SYDVKM, per germline. Written as DNA, the CDR3 is TGTGCCAGCTGGGAGGCAACTAATGAAAAACTGTTTTTT. It encodes CASWEATNEKLFF.

This clone came up a few times. This chain connects TRBV7-3 to TRBJ1-4; D not certain. CDR3 length: 13 amino acids. Per the germline V gene, CDR1 is SGHTA and CDR2 is FQGTGA. Deletions cut 1 base from V and 8 bases from J, with 8 bases between. The CDR3 nucleotides read TGTGCCAGCAGCTTAAACAGAGGGGAAAAACTGTTTTTT. This encodes CASSLNRGEKLFF.

J is TRBJ2-1 and V is TRBV27; the D gene is possibly TRBD2 (6 bases). The V end was cut by 10 bases, the J end by 4 bases, with 11 bases between. The CDR3 runs 12 residues. Germline V lookup: CDR1 MNHEY, CDR2 SMNVEV (reference sequence). The chain's CDR3 is CATGTDYNEQFF. In nucleotides, the CDR3 is TGTGCCACCGGGACTGATTACAATGAGCAGTTCTTC.

The V gene is TRBV19, the J gene TRBJ1-4; D is perhaps TRBD1 (6 bases). The germline gives CDR1 LNHDA, CDR2 SQIVND (reference sequence). The CDR3 is 13 residues long. V lost 4 bases, J lost 4 bases, and 7 bases lay in between. CDR3 in DNA: TGTGCCAGTAGTAGGACAGATAATGAAAAACTGTTTTTT. It is translated as CASSRTDNEKLFF. The full variable domain, completed using reference TRBV19 and TRBJ1-4, is DGGITQSPKYLFRKEGQNVTLSCEQNLNHDAMYWYRQDPGQGLRLIYYSQIVNDFQKGDIAEGYSVSREKKESFPLTVTSAQKNPTAFYLCASSRTDNEKLFFGSGTQLSVL.

The gene calls are TRBV29-1 and TRBJ1-1; 9 bases align to TRBD1. The V and J ends lost 7 bases and 5 bases, in that order; junction bases with no gene match: 5. The CDR3 covers 12 residues. Germline V CDR1 and CDR2: SQVTM, ANQGSEA. CDR3 amino acids: CSGGTGKTEAFF. CDR3 nucleotide sequence: TGCAGCGGGGGGACAGGGAAGACTGAAGCTTTCTTT. Using reference TRBV29-1 and TRBJ1-1 for the parts outside the CDR3, the full variable domain is SAVISQKPSRDICQRGTSLTIQCQVDSQVTMMFWYRQQPGQSLTLIATANQGSEATYESGFVIDKFPISRPNLTFSTLTVSNMSPEDSSIYLCSGGTGKTEAFFGQGTRLTVV.

The chain uses TRBV28 and TRBJ1-2, with D unresolved. Germline loops: CDR1 MDHEN, CDR2 SYDVKM. This CDR3 is 12 amino acids long. V was clipped by 4 bases and J by 8 bases, with 11 bases between them. DNA of the CDR3: TGTGCCAGCAGTTCCGAAGCCTGGGGCTACACCTTC. Protein: CASSSEAWGYTF.

V is TRBV7-2 and J is TRBJ2-1; a possible D gene is TRBD1 (5 bases). CDR1 and CDR2 from the germline V gene are SGHTA and FQGNSA. The CDR3 length is 14 residues. V gave up 4 bases and J gave up 5 bases, with 12 bases separating them. CDR3 bases: TGTGCCAGCAGCTCAAGGACAACCAACAATGAGCAGTTCTTC. It encodes CASSSRTTNNEQFF.

J is TRBJ1-5 and V is TRBV30, with TRBD1 as a possible D gene (5 bases). Germline V lookup: CDR1 GTSNPN, CDR2 SVGIG (reference sequence). V lost 5 bases and J 4 bases, leaving 9 bases between the germline ends. This CDR3 has 12 amino acids. The DNA of the CDR3 is TGTGCCTGGGGCAGGGCGAATCAGCCCCAGCATTTT. This translates into CAWGRANQPQHF.

Only one count was recorded for this clone. The chain employs TRBV11-2 and TRBJ2-3; unclear D gene. Germline assignment: CDR1 SGHAT and CDR2 FQNNGV. The CDR3 totals 14 residues. V lost 2 bases and J lost 5, with 11 bases in between. The CDR3 spells CASSLLLSGDTQYF. The DNA for the CDR3 is TGTGCCAGCAGCTTACTCTTATCGGGAGATACGCAGTATTTT. The full variable domain, with the rest looked up from reference TRBV11-2 and TRBJ2-3, is EAGVAQSPRYKIIEKRQSVAFWCNPISGHATLYWYQQILGQGPKLLIQFQNNGVVDDSQLPKDRFSAERLKGVDSTLKIQPAKLEDSAVYLCASSLLLSGDTQYFGPGTRLTVL.

The chain uses TRBV5-4 and TRBJ1-1; D gene ambiguous. From germline, CDR1 is SGHNT and CDR2 YYREEE (reference sequence). This CDR3 region has 13 residues. V was trimmed by 2 bases and J by 4 bases, leaving 9 bases between them. CDR3 bases: TGTGCCAGCAGCTTTGAGGGAATCACTGAAGCTTTCTTT. Its protein product is CASSFEGITEAFF. Drawing the rest from reference TRBV5-4 and TRBJ1-1, the complete variable domain is ETGVTQSPTHLIKTRGQQVTLRCSSQSGHNTVSWYQQALGQGPQFIFQYYREEENGRGNFPPRFSGLQFPNYSSELNVNALELDDSALYLCASSFEGITEAFFGQGTRLTVV.

V is TRBV6-6 and J is TRBJ2-7, with a weak D call TRBD1 (6 bases). The CDR3 has 13 residues. Germline lookup yields CDR1 MNHNY and CDR2 SVGAGI (reference sequence). Between the trimmed V and J ends, which lost 5 bases and 1 base, there was a span of 9 bases. In DNA, the CDR3 is TGTGCCAGCAGTCCCGACAGGTCCTACGAGCAGTACTTC. Translation gives CASSPDRSYEQYF.

This chain links TRBV6-6 with TRBJ1-2, with TRBD1 matching over 11 bases. There are 14 residues in the CDR3. The V segment lost 6 bases and the J segment 4 bases; nucleotides outside the gene matches: 4. Germline V gives CDR1 MNHNY, CDR2 SVGAGI (reference sequence). The CDR3: CASSGQGASYGYTF. In nucleotides, the CDR3 is TGTGCCAGCAGCGGACAGGGGGCTAGCTATGGCTACACCTTC.

Comment on this clone: Germline and junction disagree at one end, which may indicate a read error. The chain joins TRBV5-4 to TRBJ2-7; 10 nucleotides match TRBD1. The CDR3 extends over 15 amino acids. The germline V gene encodes CDR1 SGHNT and CDR2 YYREEE (reference sequence). The CDR3 DNA sequence: TGTGCCAGCAGTTTGGGGACAGGGGCGGCCTACGAGCAGTACTTC. Translated: CASSLGTGAAYEQYF.

The chain employs TRBV4-3 and TRBJ1-1; TRBD1 aligns across 8 bases. Germline CDR1 is LGHNA and CDR2 is YSLEER. The J segment lost 4 bases and the V segment lost 1 base, leaving 14 bases of the junction unmatched. The CDR3 loop spans 18 amino acids. The CDR3 reads CASSQGYFVLTGGTEAFF. The CDR3 nucleotides are TGCGCCAGCAGCCAAGGTTATTTTGTCCTAACAGGGGGCACTGAAGCTTTCTTT.

The chain carries TRBV6-1 and TRBJ2-5, with 7 bases fitting TRBD1. Germline V gene data show CDR1 as MNHNS and CDR2 as SASEGT. Losses at the gene ends were 4 bases for V and 7 bases for J; bases not matched to a gene: 12. The CDR3 covers 15 residues. The CDR3 region has the DNA TGTGCCAGCAGTGCACCGGGACAGTTGCCCCGGACCCAGTACTTC. The encoded protein is CASSAPGQLPRTQYF.

The V gene is TRBV27, the J gene TRBJ2-1, with D possibly TRBD2 on 5 matching bases. V was clipped by 8 bases and J by 2 bases, with 7 bases between them. CDR1 is MNHEY and CDR2 is SMNVEV in the germline V gene (reference sequence). This CDR3 comprises 12 residues. The CDR3 DNA reads TGTGCCAGCTCCGGGGCCTACAATGAGCAGTTCTTC. Translated: CASSGAYNEQFF.

The V call is TRBV28, the J call TRBJ2-3; TRBD2 matches 9 bases. This CDR3 has 15 residues. The germline CDR1 and CDR2 sequences are MDHEN and SYDVKM. V gave up 5 bases and J gave up 1 base; unmatched junction bases: 4. CDR3 residues: CASSPTSGGTDTQYF. The CDR3 DNA reads TGTGCCAGCAGTCCGACTAGCGGCGGCACAGATACGCAGTATTTT.

The V and J genes are TRBV7-2 and TRBJ2-5; TRBD2 agrees at 10 bases. CDR1 is SGHTA and CDR2 is FQGNSA in the germline V gene. The V segment lost 5 bases and the J segment 1 base; nucleotides outside the gene matches: 7. The CDR3 is 16 amino acids. The CDR3 loop is CASSPLAGSPQETQYF. Written as DNA, the CDR3 is TGTGCCAGCAGCCCACTAGCGGGAAGCCCCCAAGAGACCCAGTACTTC. The variable domain in full, with the rest retrieved from reference TRBV7-2 and TRBJ2-5, is GAGVSQSPSNKVTEKGKDVELRCDPISGHTALYWYRQSLGQGLEFLIYFQGNSAPDKSGLPSDRFSAERTGGSVSTLTIQRTQQEDSAVYLCASSPLAGSPQETQYFGPGTRLLVL.

This clone was detected only once. This chain links TRBV5-8 with TRBJ1-2; possibly TRBD1 for D (6 bases). Germline V gene lookup returns CDR1 SGHTS and CDR2 YDEGEE. With 6 bases removed from V and 8 bases from J, the gap between germline ends came to 20 bases. This CDR3 comprises 14 residues. The CDR3: CASTISGTRRGYTF. The DNA for the CDR3 is TGTGCCAGCACTATATCAGGGACAAGGCGAGGCTACACCTTC. The complete variable domain, with remaining parts taken from reference TRBV5-8 and TRBJ1-2, reads EAGVTQSPTHLIKTRGQQATLRCSPISGHTSVYWYQQALGLGLQFLLWYDEGEERNRGNFPPRFSGRQFPNYSSELNVNALELEDSALYLCASTISGTRRGYTFGSGTRLTVV.

The rearrangement links TRBV6-5 to TRBJ1-3; 8 nucleotides align to TRBD1. The CDR3 loop spans 15 amino acids. With 5 bases clipped from V and 4 bases from J, the junction kept 7 bases outside the gene matches. Germline CDR1 reads MNHEY; CDR2 reads SVGAGI. This CDR3 reads CASSVTGARGNTIYF. The DNA for the CDR3 is TGTGCCAGCAGTGTGACAGGGGCGAGAGGAAACACCATATATTTT.

The V gene is TRBV7-9, the J gene TRBJ1-5, with 7 bases aligning to TRBD1. Germline CDR1 and CDR2: SEHNR and FQNEAQ (reference sequence). The CDR3 has 15 amino acids. J gave up 5 bases and V 5 bases, and 9 bases lay outside the gene matches. CDR3 residues: CASSRDREVDQPQHF. The CDR3 DNA sequence: TGTGCCAGCAGCAGAGACAGGGAGGTTGATCAGCCCCAGCATTTT.

The chain links TRBV11-3 to TRBJ2-2; D possibly corresponds to TRBD2 (5 bases). Germline CDR1 SGHNT, CDR2 YENEEA. The V gene lost 5 bases and the J gene lost 2 bases, with 12 bases spanning the gap. The CDR3 runs 15 residues. This CDR3 is CASSPRTPNTGELFF. DNA for the CDR3: TGTGCCAGCAGCCCCCGGACTCCTAACACCGGGGAGCTGTTTTTT.

This clone showed up just once. The chain recombines TRBV5-6 with TRBJ2-1, with D possibly being TRBD2 (6 bases). This CDR3 spans 15 amino acids. The ends were cut back, 1 base at V and 8 bases at J, with 16 bases in the middle. The germline gives CDR1 SGHDT, CDR2 YYEEEE. The CDR3 sequence is CASSLHLAPIHEQFF. CDR3 nucleotide sequence: TGTGCCAGCAGCTTGCACCTAGCGCCAATCCATGAGCAGTTCTTC.

The V gene is TRBV7-9, the J gene TRBJ2-7; D possibly corresponds to TRBD2 (6 bases). Germline-derived CDR1 and CDR2 are SEHNR and FQNEAQ (reference sequence). The CDR3 runs 17 residues. Trimming removed 1 base from V and 3 bases from J, with 19 bases in between. The CDR3 region has the DNA TGTGCCAGCAGCTTAGGGGCTCTCCTAGCGAAGGACTACGAGCAGTACTTC. This sequence encodes CASSLGALLAKDYEQYF. Full variable domain (outside the CDR3, taken from reference TRBV7-9 and TRBJ2-7): DTGVSQNPRHKITKRGQNVTFRCDPISEHNRLYWYRQTLGQGPEFLTYFQNEAQLEKSRLLSDRFSAERPKGSFSTLEIQRTEQGDSAMYLCASSLGALLAKDYEQYFGPGTRLTVT.

This chain connects TRBV6-4 to TRBJ2-1, with a possible D match to TRBD1 (6 bases). This CDR3 contains 14 residues. Germline-derived CDR1 and CDR2 are MRHNA and SNTAGT. V lost 4 bases to trimming and J lost 6 bases, with 13 bases between them. The CDR3 sequence: CASSVLQGGNEQFF. The CDR3 DNA is TGTGCCAGCAGTGTATTACAGGGCGGCAATGAGCAGTTCTTC.

This sequence joins TRBV19 and TRBJ1-1; 8 nucleotides line up with TRBD1. CDR1 and CDR2 (germline): LNHDA, SQIVND (reference sequence). The CDR3 runs to 16 residues. J lost 1 base, V lost 1 base, and 5 bases had no gene match. Here the CDR3 reads CASSIGTGGRNTEAFF. CDR3 coding DNA: TGTGCCAGTAGTATAGGCACAGGGGGGCGGAACACTGAAGCTTTCTTT. Full variable domain (outside the CDR3, taken from reference TRBV19 and TRBJ1-1): DGGITQSPKYLFRKEGQNVTLSCEQNLNHDAMYWYRQDPGQGLRLIYYSQIVNDFQKGDIAEGYSVSREKKESFPLTVTSAQKNPTAFYLCASSIGTGGRNTEAFFGQGTRLTVV.

The V and J genes are TRBV28 and TRBJ1-4, with 7 bases aligning to TRBD1. Germline V gives CDR1 MDHEN, CDR2 SYDVKM. This CDR3 has 15 amino acids. Trimming took 3 bases from V and 3 from J; bases not matched to a gene: 4. The CDR3 here is CASSFWDRSNEKLFF. DNA for the CDR3: TGTGCCAGCAGTTTCTGGGACAGATCTAATGAAAAACTGTTTTTT.

The rearrangement links TRBV19 to TRBJ2-7, with D possibly TRBD1 on 6 matching bases. The CDR3 covers 16 residues. The V and J ends lost 5 bases and 0 bases respectively, with 17 bases between them. The V gene's germline CDR1 is LNHDA and CDR2 SQIVND (reference sequence). The CDR3 nucleotides are TGTGCCAGTAGTCCTCTAGCCGCAGGGGACTCCTACGAGCAGTACTTC. This encodes CASSPLAAGDSYEQYF. Using reference TRBV19 and TRBJ2-7 for the parts outside the CDR3, the full variable domain is DGGITQSPKYLFRKEGQNVTLSCEQNLNHDAMYWYRQDPGQGLRLIYYSQIVNDFQKGDIAEGYSVSREKKESFPLTVTSAQKNPTAFYLCASSPLAAGDSYEQYFGPGTRLTVT.

The chain joins TRBV4-1 to TRBJ2-7; D possibly corresponds to TRBD1 (5 bases). The germline V gene has CDR1 MGHRA and CDR2 YSYEKL. V shed 3 bases and J shed 1 base, with 10 bases lying between them. This CDR3 is 14 amino acids long. CDR3 residues: CASSHSTGSYEQYF. DNA for the CDR3: TGCGCCAGCAGCCACAGTACAGGATCCTACGAGCAGTACTTC.

The gene calls are TRBV6-5 and TRBJ2-6; 7 bases align to TRBD2. This CDR3 spans 13 amino acids. The germline CDR1 and CDR2 sequences are MNHEY and SVGAGI. J was trimmed by 1 base and V by 10 bases; bases with no gene match: 1. The CDR3 here is CATGRSGANVLTF. CDR3 nucleotide sequence: TGTGCCACCGGGAGGTCTGGGGCCAACGTCCTGACTTTC.